What follows is one T cell receptor (beta chain) and its context. Its antigen is unidentified. Germline CDR1 and CDR2: SGHRS and YFSETQ. The V and J ends lost 1 base and 6 bases, in that order; junction bases with no gene match: 10. This CDR3 comprises 16 residues. Some clones are missing from TCRdb's copy, which holds only in-frame ones; the method was immunoSEQ multiplex PCR. Counted here are roughly 73,000 clones, 80% occurring once; the ten biggest clones make up less than 0.65%. Thawed unstimulated PBMCs were FACS-sorted by CD3, CD4 and CD8 into two populations. These data belong to a study of T cell clones after liver transplantation. Study-wide background: Subjects received no induction therapy and standard immunosuppression until randomization at 12-24 months post-transplant.

General study points: Post-transplant time points were not standardized, so conclusions are preliminary. A significant post-transplant drop in circulating graft-donor-reactive CD4 TCRbeta sequences occurred in most of the 8 subjects.

The sequencing used CD4+ T cells from blood, collected before liver transplant. The sequence was obtained from a human donor who received a liver transplant. The chain recombines TRBV5-1 with TRBJ2-1, with 7 bases fitting TRBD2. CDR3 loop: CASSLYVGGPGNEQFF. The CDR3 nucleotides are TGCGCCAGCAGCTTGTATGTGGGAGGGCCTGGCAATGAGCAGTTCTTC.